These T cell receptor beta chains were read from a single sample in a study of blood T cell repertoires in COVID-19. Libraries were prepared by immunoSEQ multiplex PCR; TCRdb keeps only in-frame clonotypes and omits some of them. The table shows 90,000 to 100,000 clones, with 70% to 90% occurring only once. Sequencing used peripheral blood. The receptors originated from a man aged 50 or older with COVID-19, enrolled during active disease. Both conserved end residues are part of each CDR3. Each record gives: D gene, clone size, J gene, V gene, CDR3 protein, CDR3 DNA. A D gene is named only where the DNA matches it firmly. A clone size is listed for some rows: how often the clone was seen (once, few, many), or a class if it is expanded.

>-|-|TRBJ2-7|TRBV5-1
CASRSGTVIYEQYF
TGCGCCAGCAGGTCCGGGACTGTGATTTACGAGCAGTACTTC
>-|-|TRBJ1-1|TRBV5-6
CASSLVGGRTEAFF
TGTGCCAGCAGCTTGGTTGGGGGCAGGACTGAAGCTTTCTTT
>TRBD1|-|TRBJ1-2|TRBV4-2
CASSQEDREYYGYTF
TGTGCCAGCAGCCAAGAGGACAGGGAATACTATGGCTACACCTTC
>-|-|TRBJ1-2|TRBV19
CASSIPPGDGYTF
TGTGCCAGTAGTATACCCCCGGGAGATGGCTACACCTTC
>-|-|TRBJ2-3|TRBV6-2/TRBV6-3
CASSWLAGSTDTQYF
TGTGCCAGCAGTTGGCTGGCGGGGAGCACAGATACGCAGTATTTT
>-|-|TRBJ2-1|TRBV11-2
CASSLDLFVSSSYNEQFF
TGTGCCAGCAGCTTAGATCTCTTCGTTTCGAGCTCCTACAATGAGCAGTTCTTC
>-|-|TRBJ1-2|TRBV27
CASSLNFRTANGYTF
TGTGCCAGCAGTTTAAATTTTAGGACAGCGAATGGCTACACCTTC
>-|-|TRBJ1-6|TRBV28
CASSLPGGAYNSPLHF
TGTGCCAGCAGTTTACCCGGCGGAGCCTATAATTCACCCCTCCATTTT
>TRBD1|-|TRBJ1-2|TRBV30
CAWSVGQGYGYTF
TGTGCCTGGAGCGTGGGACAGGGATATGGCTACACCTTC
>-|-|TRBJ2-7|TRBV7-9
CASSSPRGQISYEQYF
TGTGCCAGCAGCTCCCCGCGGGGACAGATCTCCTACGAGCAGTACTTC
>TRBD2|-|TRBJ2-1|TRBV29-1
CSVVGLAGVSYNEQFF
TGCAGCGTTGTGGGACTAGCGGGGGTCTCCTACAATGAGCAGTTCTTC
>TRBD1|-|TRBJ1-6|TRBV6-2/TRBV6-3
CASSMDRGTDNSPLHF
TGTGCCAGCAGTATGGACAGGGGAACCGATAATTCACCCCTCCACTTT
>-|-|TRBJ2-2|TRBV7-3
CASSLGPTGELFF
TGTGCCAGCAGCCTGGGGCCTACCGGGGAGCTGTTTTTT
>-|once|TRBJ2-4|TRBV11-3
CASSLEGLAKNIQYF
TGTGCCAGCAGCTTAGAAGGACTAGCCAAAAACATTCAGTACTTC
>TRBD2|-|TRBJ2-1|TRBV7-8
CASSLAEGRGAYNEQFF
TGTGCCAGCAGCTTAGCGGAAGGGCGGGGGGCTTACAATGAGCAGTTCTTC